Listed below are T cell receptor beta chains from one sample, sequenced in a study of glioma-infiltrating T cells. TCRdb called the multiplex PCR reads again in MiXCR, with one record for every CDR3 protein. The sample includes tens of thousands of distinct CDR3 sequences, about 37% of them seen just once. The specimen sequenced was glioma tissue, nonneoplastic brain tissue, or PBMCs (not recorded which). Source of these receptors: a human donor with low-grade glioma or glioblastoma, undergoing nonglioma brain surgery, or in good health (not recorded which). Each CDR3 is given with its conserved first and last residue. The order of the fields is J gene, V gene, clone size, D gene, CDR3 DNA, CDR3 protein. D genes are given only for firm matches. Rows may omit the clone size; those that give it use once, few, many or a size class.

TRBJ2-1	TRBV2	many	NA	TGTGCCAGCAGTGCGGACGTGGGGCAATACAATGAGCAGTTCTTC	CASSADVGQYNEQFF
TRBJ1-4	TRBV10-3	many	TRBD1	TGTGCCATCAGTGAGTGGGGACAGGGTAATGAAAAACTGTTTTTT	CAISEWGQGNEKLFF
TRBJ2-3	TRBV12-3/TRBV12-4	many	NA	TGTGCCAGCAGTTTTGGCGGGAAGTTGGATACGCAGTATTTT	CASSFGGKLDTQYF
TRBJ2-3	TRBV4-1	NA	NA	TGCGCCAGTTCTAGCGTCCCTCGGGGCACAGATAAGCAGTATTTT	CASSSVPRGTDKQYF
TRBJ2-4	TRBV19	few	NA	TGTGCCAGTAGTCGTGGATTTGGGGGCGCTGAAAACATTCAGTACTTC	CASSRGFGGAENIQYF
TRBJ2-1	TRBV15	NA	TRBD2	TGTGCCACCAGCAGCGGAGCGGGGGGGCCCTCCTACAATGAGCAGTTCTTC	CATSSGAGGPSYNEQFF
TRBJ1-1	TRBV18	many	NA	TGTGCCAGCTCACCGAACCAGAACACTGAAGCTTTCTTT	CASSPNQNTEAFF
TRBJ2-7	TRBV5-1	many	TRBD1	TGCGCCAGCAGTCGGGACAGGGCCTACGAGCAGTACTTC	CASSRDRAYEQYF
TRBJ2-7	TRBV5-1	many	NA	TGCGCCAGCTCGACAGATCCCTACGAGCAGTACTTC	CASSTDPYEQYF
TRBJ2-1	TRBV9	NA	TRBD2	TGTGCCAGCAGCGTAGTTGCGGGGGGGCCTTTCAATGAGCAGTTCTTC	CASSVVAGGPFNEQFF
TRBJ2-7	TRBV10-2	many	TRBD1	TGCGCCAGCAGGACAGGGGAAGTCACCTACGAGCAGTACTTC	CASRTGEVTYEQYF
TRBJ2-1	TRBV27	NA	NA	TGTGCCAGCAGTACCGCCAATGAGCAGTTCTTC	CASSTANEQFF
TRBJ2-1	TRBV10-2	many	TRBD2	TGCGCCAGCAACTGGGGACTAGCGTTCGACAATGAGCAGTTCTTC	CASNWGLAFDNEQFF
TRBJ1-6	TRBV5-4	many	TRBD1	TGTGCCAGCAGCTTGTGGGACAGAAATTCACCCCTCCACTTT	CASSLWDRNSPLHF
TRBJ2-3	TRBV20-1	many	NA	TGCAGTGCTAGAGATCTGGCGTCCCCCCCAGATACGCAGTATTTT	CSARDLASPPDTQYF
TRBJ2-7	TRBV5-5	few	TRBD1	TGTGCCAGCAGCTTGGTTGACAGGGGTTCCTACGAGCAGTACTTC	CASSLVDRGSYEQYF
TRBJ1-2	TRBV10-3	many	TRBD1	TGTGCCATCAGTGATCCCGGGACAGGGGGCATCTATGGCTACACCTTC	CAISDPGTGGIYGYTF
TRBJ1-5	TRBV20-1	NA	NA	TGCAGCGCTAGCTCCCCAACATATAGCAATAAGCCCCAGCATTTT	CSASSPTYSNKPQHF
TRBJ2-1	TRBV2	many	TRBD1	TGTGCCAGCAGAGAACGTGGGCAGGGGGCCGATGAGCAGTTCTTC	CASRERGQGADEQFF
TRBJ2-4	TRBV19	NA	NA	TGTGCCAGTAGTATATTGGGGCCCGGAGGCAAAAACGTTCAGTACTTC	CASSILGPGGKNVQYF
TRBJ1-1	TRBV29-1	many	NA	TGCAGCGTCACACAGGGATTTAACACTGAAGCTTTCTTT	CSVTQGFNTEAFF
TRBJ2-7	TRBV28	NA	NA	TGTGCCAGCCCCATCCAGGGCTCCTACGAGCAGTACTTC	CASPIQGSYEQYF
TRBJ1-5	TRBV6-2/TRBV6-3	many	NA	TGTGCCAGCAGTTACTCGATTGAAGGTTTTCAGCCCCAGCATTTT	CASSYSIEGFQPQHF
TRBJ2-3	TRBV20-1	NA	TRBD2	TGCAGTGCTACCGGGACTAGCGGATACACAGATACGCAGTATTTT	CSATGTSGYTDTQYF
TRBJ2-2	TRBV20-1	many	NA	TGCAGTGCATTTAGTGGACAGAACACCGGGGAGCTGTTTTTT	CSAFSGQNTGELFF
TRBJ1-1	TRBV6-1	many	TRBD1	TGTGCCAGCAGTCCCTCCCGGGACAGCTCGTCTGAAGCTTTCTTT	CASSPSRDSSSEAFF
TRBJ2-1	TRBV7-2	once	TRBD1	TGTGCCAGCAGCTTGGACAGGGTTTACAGTGAGCGGTTCTTC	CASSLDRVYSERFF
TRBJ1-5	TRBV2	many	TRBD1	TGTGCCAGCAGTAATCAGGGGGACCATCAGCCCCAGCATTTT	CASSNQGDHQPQHF
TRBJ2-7	TRBV19	many	NA	TGTGCCAGTAGTCCAGGCGGGACAGCCTACGAGCAGTACTTC	CASSPGGTAYEQYF
TRBJ2-2	TRBV7-8	many	NA	TGTGCCAGCAGCTTACTGGTCATCGGCGGGGAGCTGTTTTTT	CASSLLVIGGELFF
TRBJ2-2	TRBV6-5	NA	TRBD2	TGTACCAGCAGTTCCTTAAGCGGGAGGGCCAATGCTGGGGAGCTGTTTTTT	CTSSSLSGRANAGELFF
TRBJ2-5	TRBV12-3/TRBV12-4	few	NA	TGTGCCAGCAGTTTATCAGGGGTGGAGACCCAGTACTTC	CASSLSGVETQYF
TRBJ1-5	TRBV4-1	many	NA	TGCGCCAGCAGCCAAGATCCAGCCATGAGCAATCAGCCCCAGCATTTT	CASSQDPAMSNQPQHF
TRBJ2-3	TRBV29-1	many	NA	TGCAGCTCCCGAGGAGGGGACCCAGATACGCAGTATTTT	CSSRGGDPDTQYF
TRBJ2-3	TRBV7-3	many	TRBD2	TGTGCCAGCAGCTCCATGAGCGGGAGCCCCACAGATACGCAGTATTTT	CASSSMSGSPTDTQYF
TRBJ2-3	TRBV9	NA	NA	TGTGCCAGCAGCTTCCTCCCCGGCTTGGATACGCAGTATTTT	CASSFLPGLDTQYF
TRBJ2-7	TRBV20-1	many	TRBD2	TGCGGTGCCTTTCTAGCGGGAGGATCCTACGAGCAGTACTTC	CGAFLAGGSYEQYF
TRBJ2-7	TRBV7-2	NA	NA	TGTGCCAGCAGCCCGCAAAGGGGGATCTACGAGCAGTACTTC	CASSPQRGIYEQYF
TRBJ1-2	TRBV6-4	NA	NA	TGTGCCAGCAGTGAGTCAGCCGACTATGGCTACGCCTTC	CASSESADYGYAF
TRBJ2-7	TRBV11-3	NA	TRBD1	TGTGCCAGCAGCCCCTTGGGACAGAGCTCCTACGAGCAGTACTTC	CASSPLGQSSYEQYF
TRBJ2-2	TRBV6-6	many	NA	TGTGCCAGCAGTTACTCCCCTAGGGGCCGCACCGGGGAGCTGTTTTTT	CASSYSPRGRTGELFF
TRBJ1-1	TRBV18	many	NA	TGTGCCAGCTCATTTTCAGCCGCTGAAGCTTTCTTT	CASSFSAAEAFF
TRBJ2-7	TRBV20-1	NA	TRBD1	TGCAGTGTGACAGGGGGCTACAACGAGCAGTACTTC	CSVTGGYNEQYF
TRBJ2-2	TRBV19	many	NA	TGTGCCAGTACCCCCAAACCCCAGTCCGCCGCGAACACCGGGGAGCTGTTTTTT	CASTPKPQSAANTGELFF
TRBJ2-6	TRBV19	many	NA	TGTGCCAGTAGTCCTGGACACGCATCTGGGGCCAACGTCCTGACTTTC	CASSPGHASGANVLTF
TRBJ2-7	TRBV20-1	many	NA	TGCAGTGCTAGAAGGGACTCCTACGAGCAGTACTTC	CSARRDSYEQYF